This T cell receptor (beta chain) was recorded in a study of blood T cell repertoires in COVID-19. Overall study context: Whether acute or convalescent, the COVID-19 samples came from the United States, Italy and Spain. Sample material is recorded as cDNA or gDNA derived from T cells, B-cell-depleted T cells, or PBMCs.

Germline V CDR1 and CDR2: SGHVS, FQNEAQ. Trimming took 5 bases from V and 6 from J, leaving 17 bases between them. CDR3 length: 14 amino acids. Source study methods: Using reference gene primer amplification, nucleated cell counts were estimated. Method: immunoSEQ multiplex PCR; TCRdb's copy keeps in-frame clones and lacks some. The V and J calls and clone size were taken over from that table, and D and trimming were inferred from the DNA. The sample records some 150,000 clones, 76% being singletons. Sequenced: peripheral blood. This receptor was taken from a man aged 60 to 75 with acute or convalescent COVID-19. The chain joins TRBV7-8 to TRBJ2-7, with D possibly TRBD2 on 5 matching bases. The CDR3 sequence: CASSEAAGVGEQYF. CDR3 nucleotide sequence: TGTGCCAGCAGCGAGGCGGCGGGCGTTGGCGAGCAGTACTTC. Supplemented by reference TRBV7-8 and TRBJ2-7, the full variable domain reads GAGVSQSPRYKVAKRGQDVALRCDPISGHVSLFWYQQALGQGPEFLTYFQNEAQLDKSGLPSDRFFAERPEGSVSTLKIQRTQQEDSAVYLCASSEAAGVGEQYFGPGTRLTVT.